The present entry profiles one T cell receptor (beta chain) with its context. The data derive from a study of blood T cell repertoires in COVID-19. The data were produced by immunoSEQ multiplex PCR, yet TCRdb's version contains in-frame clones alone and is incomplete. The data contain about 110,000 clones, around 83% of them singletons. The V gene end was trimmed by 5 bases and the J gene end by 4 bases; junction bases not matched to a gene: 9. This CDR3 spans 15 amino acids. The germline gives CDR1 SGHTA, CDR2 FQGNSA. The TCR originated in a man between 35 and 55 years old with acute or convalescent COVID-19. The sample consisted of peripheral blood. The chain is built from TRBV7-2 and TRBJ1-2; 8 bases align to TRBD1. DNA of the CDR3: TGTGCCAGCAGCGTTTACAGGGGGGTCCGCTATGGCTACACCTTC. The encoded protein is CASSVYRGVRYGYTF.